Only a few counts were recorded for the clone carrying this T cell receptor beta chain. Clones were read by immunoSEQ multiplex PCR, and TCRdb kept only the in-frame ones, dropping some. The table lists about 1 million clones, under 80% of them singletons. The sample is drawn from a study of shared clonotypes between healthy human individuals. V was cut by 5 bases and J by 5 bases, with 15 bases left in between. Germline assignment: CDR1 SEHNR and CDR2 FQNEAQ (reference sequence). This CDR3 region has 15 residues. The genes are TRBV7-9 and TRBJ2-2; a weak D match, TRBD2 (6 bases). Sequencing used memory CD4+ T cells sorted from blood. Documented subset: CD45RA-negative fraction. The receptor's source is a man between 18 and 35 years old in good health. CDR3 nucleotide sequence: TGTGCCAGCAGCCCCCCTTTGCGGGGAACCGGGGAGCTGTTTTTT. This codes for CASSPPLRGTGELFF.